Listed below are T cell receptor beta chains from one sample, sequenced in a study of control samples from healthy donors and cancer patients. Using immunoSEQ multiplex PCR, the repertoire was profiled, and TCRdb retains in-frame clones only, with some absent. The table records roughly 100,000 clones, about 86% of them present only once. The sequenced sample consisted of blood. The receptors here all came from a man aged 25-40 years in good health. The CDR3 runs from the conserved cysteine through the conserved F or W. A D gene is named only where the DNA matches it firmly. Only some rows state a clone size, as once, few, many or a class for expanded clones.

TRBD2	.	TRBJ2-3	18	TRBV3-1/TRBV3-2	CASSQAGTSGASTDTQYF	TGTGCCAGCAGCCAAGCCGGGACTAGCGGCGCTAGCACAGATACGCAGTATTTT
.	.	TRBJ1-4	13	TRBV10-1	CASSEAGSEKLFF	TGCGCCAGCAGTGAAGCAGGGAGTGAAAAACTGTTTTTT
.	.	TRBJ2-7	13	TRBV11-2	CASSSRRQYEQYF	TGTGCCAGCAGTTCTAGAAGACAATACGAGCAGTACTTC
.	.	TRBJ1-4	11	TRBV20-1	CSALRVEKLFF	TGCAGTGCTCTCAGGGTTGAAAAACTGTTTTTT
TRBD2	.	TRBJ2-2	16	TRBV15	CATSKELAGGIGELFF	TGTGCCACCAGCAAGGAACTAGCGGGAGGGATCGGGGAGCTGTTTTTT
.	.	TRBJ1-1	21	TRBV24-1	CATSDFRQAAPAALGNTEAFF	TGTGCCACCAGTGATTTCAGGCAGGCGGCACCTGCAGCTTTGGGGAACACTGAAGCTTTCTTT
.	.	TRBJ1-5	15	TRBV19	CASSSSQGLNQPQHF	TGTGCCAGTAGTTCCTCTCAGGGGCTCAATCAGCCCCAGCATTTT
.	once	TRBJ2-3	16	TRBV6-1	CASSEYISRVTDTQYF	TGTGCCAGCAGTGAATACATCAGTAGGGTAACAGATACGCAGTATTTT
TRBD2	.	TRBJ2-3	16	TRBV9	CASSAKLAGVLDTQYF	TGTGCCAGCAGCGCCAAACTAGCGGGAGTTTTAGATACGCAGTATTTT
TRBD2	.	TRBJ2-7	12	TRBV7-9	CASAGGSYEQYF	TGTGCCAGTGCGGGGGGCTCCTACGAGCAGTACTTC
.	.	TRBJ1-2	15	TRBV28	CASNRGGARLYGYTF	TGTGCCAGCAACAGAGGGGGGGCGCGGTTATATGGCTACACCTTC
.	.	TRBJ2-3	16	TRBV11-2	CASSSTQGVGTDTQYF	TGTGCCAGCAGCTCCACTCAGGGAGTGGGGACAGATACGCAGTATTTT
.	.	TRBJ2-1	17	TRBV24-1	CATSAPSSGAAYNEQFF	TGTGCCACCAGTGCCCCCTCGTCGGGGGCGGCCTACAATGAGCAGTTCTTC
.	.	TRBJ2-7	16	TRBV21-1	CASTRIIAGGCYEQYF	TGTGCCAGCACCCGAATAATAGCGGGAGGATGCTACGAGCAGTACTTC
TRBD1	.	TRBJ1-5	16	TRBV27	CASSPYRGGSNQPQHF	TGTGCCAGCAGTCCCTACAGGGGGGGGAGCAATCAGCCCCAGCATTTT
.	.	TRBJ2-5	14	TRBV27	CASSLLGDQETQYF	TGTGCCAGCAGTTTGCTAGGGGATCAAGAGACCCAGTACTTC
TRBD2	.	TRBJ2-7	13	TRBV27	CASGFAGAYEQYF	TGTGCCAGCGGGTTCGCGGGAGCCTACGAGCAGTACTTC
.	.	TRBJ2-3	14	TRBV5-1	CASSLMGGTDTQYF	TGCGCCAGCAGCTTGATGGGAGGCACAGATACGCAGTATTTT
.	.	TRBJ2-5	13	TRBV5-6	CASSLGGGETQYF	TGTGCCAGCAGCTTGGGGGGAGGAGAGACCCAGTACTTC
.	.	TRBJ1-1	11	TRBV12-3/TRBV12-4	CASSSLSEAFF	TGTGCCAGCAGTTCCCTTAGTGAAGCTTTCTTT
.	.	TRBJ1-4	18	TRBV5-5	CASSLVRFVVATNEKLFF	TGTGCCAGCAGCTTGGTTAGGTTTGTGGTCGCGACTAATGAAAAACTGTTTTTT
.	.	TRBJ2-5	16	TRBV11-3	CASSRGGGLTEETQYF	TGTGCCAGCAGCCGAGGGGGTGGTTTAACAGAAGAGACCCAGTACTTC
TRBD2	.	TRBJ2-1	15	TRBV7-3	CASSLLAGGNNEQFF	TGTGCCAGCAGCTTATTAGCGGGAGGGAACAATGAGCAGTTCTTC
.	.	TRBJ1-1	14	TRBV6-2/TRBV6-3	CASSLGRENTEAFF	TGTGCCAGCAGTTTAGGGCGGGAGAACACTGAAGCTTTCTTT
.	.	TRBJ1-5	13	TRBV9	CASSVDGSQPQHF	TGTGCCAGCAGCGTAGACGGCAGTCAGCCCCAGCATTTT
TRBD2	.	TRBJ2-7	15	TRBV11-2	CASSLATSGSYEQYF	TGTGCCAGCAGCTTAGCGACTAGCGGGTCGTACGAGCAGTACTTC
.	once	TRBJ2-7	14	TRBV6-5	CASRRTLSSYEQYF	TGTGCCAGCAGACGGACGTTAAGCTCCTACGAGCAGTACTTC
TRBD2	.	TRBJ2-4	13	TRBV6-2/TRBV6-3	CASSLSGRNIQYF	TGTGCCAGCAGTTTAAGCGGGAGGAACATTCAGTACTTC
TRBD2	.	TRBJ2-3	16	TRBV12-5	CASGTGLAGGTDTQYF	TGTGCTAGTGGTACCGGACTAGCGGGAGGAACAGATACGCAGTATTTT
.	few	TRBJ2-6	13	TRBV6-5	CASGPSEANVLTF	TGTGCCAGCGGGCCGTCTGAGGCCAACGTCCTGACTTTC
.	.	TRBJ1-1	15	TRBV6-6	CASRLKQGGDTEAFF	TGTGCCAGCAGACTCAAACAGGGAGGGGACACTGAAGCTTTCTTT
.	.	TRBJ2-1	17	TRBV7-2	CASSLGAGTDARGEQFF	TGTGCCAGCAGCTTAGGGGCAGGGACGGATGCAAGGGGTGAGCAGTTCTTC
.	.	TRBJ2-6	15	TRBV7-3	CASSLEGAGANVLTF	TGTGCCAGCAGCTTAGAGGGAGCTGGGGCCAACGTCCTGACTTTC
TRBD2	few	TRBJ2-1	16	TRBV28	CASSFSSGSKYNEQFF	TGTGCCAGCAGTTTCTCTAGCGGGAGTAAATACAATGAGCAGTTCTTC
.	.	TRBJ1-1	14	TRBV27	CASSLGAGNTEAFF	TGTGCCAGCAGTTTGGGGGCGGGGAACACTGAAGCTTTCTTT
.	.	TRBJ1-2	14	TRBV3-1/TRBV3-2	CASSQDSQGSGYTF	TGTGCCAGCAGCCAAGATAGTCAGGGGTCTGGCTACACCTTC
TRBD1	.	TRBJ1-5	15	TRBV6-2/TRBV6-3	CASSVNRGVNQPQHF	TGTGCCAGCAGTGTAAACAGGGGGGTGAATCAGCCCCAGCATTTT
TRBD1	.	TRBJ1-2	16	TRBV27	CASSLSPDRVNYGYTF	TGTGCCAGCAGTTTATCCCCCGACAGGGTTAACTATGGCTACACCTTC
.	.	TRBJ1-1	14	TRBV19	CASTLGGANTEAFF	TGTGCCAGTACCCTAGGGGGGGCCAACACTGAAGCTTTCTTT
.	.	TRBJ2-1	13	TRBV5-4	CASSLGRNNEQFF	TGTGCCAGCAGCTTAGGCAGGAACAATGAGCAGTTCTTC
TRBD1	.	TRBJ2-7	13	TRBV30	CAWSRDRISEQYF	TGTGCCTGGTCCCGGGACAGGATAAGCGAGCAGTACTTC
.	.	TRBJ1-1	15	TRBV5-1	CASSLEFLTNTEAFF	TGCGCCAGCAGCTTGGAATTTCTAACGAACACTGAAGCTTTCTTT
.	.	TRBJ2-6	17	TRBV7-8	CASSLAGSLSGANVLTF	TGTGCCAGCAGCTTAGCTGGCTCCCTCTCTGGGGCCAACGTCCTGACTTTC
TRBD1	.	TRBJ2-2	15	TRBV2	CASSRNDRGTGELFF	TGTGCCAGCAGTCGGAATGACAGGGGAACCGGGGAGCTGTTTTTT
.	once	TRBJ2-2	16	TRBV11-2	CASSLRGWRHTGELFF	TGTGCCAGCAGCTTGCGTGGGTGGAGGCACACCGGGGAGCTGTTTTTT
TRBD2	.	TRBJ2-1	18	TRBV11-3	CASSLGRLAGGVGNEQFF	TGTGCCAGCAGCTTAGGACGACTAGCGGGAGGAGTAGGCAATGAGCAGTTCTTC
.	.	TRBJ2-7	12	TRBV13	CASSYSGYEQYF	TGTGCCAGCAGCTACAGTGGATACGAGCAGTACTTC
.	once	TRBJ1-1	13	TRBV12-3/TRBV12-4	CASSLWGGTEAFF	TGTGCCAGCAGTTTATGGGGGGGCACTGAAGCTTTCTTT
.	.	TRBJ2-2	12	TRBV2	CASRQSERELFF	TGTGCCAGCAGGCAGTCTGAAAGGGAGCTGTTTTTT
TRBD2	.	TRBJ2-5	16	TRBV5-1	CASSRGLAGGWETQYF	TGCGCCAGCAGCCGAGGACTAGCGGGAGGGTGGGAGACCCAGTACTTC
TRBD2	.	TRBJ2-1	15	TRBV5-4	CATHDEGRAYNEQFF	TGTGCCACCCACGACGAGGGGAGGGCCTACAATGAGCAGTTCTTC
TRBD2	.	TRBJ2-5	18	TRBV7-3	CASSSGTSGISYQETQYF	TGTGCCAGCAGCTCAGGGACTAGCGGGATCTCTTACCAAGAGACCCAGTACTTC
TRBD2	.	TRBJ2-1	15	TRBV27	CASSLAGGTYNEQFF	TGTGCCAGCAGTCTAGCGGGAGGGACCTACAATGAGCAGTTCTTC
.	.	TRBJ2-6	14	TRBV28	CASTSGSPANVLTF	TGTGCCAGCACTTCCGGGTCCCCGGCCAACGTCCTGACTTTC
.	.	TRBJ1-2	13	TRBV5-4	CASSDNSNYGYTF	TGTGCCAGCAGCGATAACAGCAACTATGGCTACACCTTC